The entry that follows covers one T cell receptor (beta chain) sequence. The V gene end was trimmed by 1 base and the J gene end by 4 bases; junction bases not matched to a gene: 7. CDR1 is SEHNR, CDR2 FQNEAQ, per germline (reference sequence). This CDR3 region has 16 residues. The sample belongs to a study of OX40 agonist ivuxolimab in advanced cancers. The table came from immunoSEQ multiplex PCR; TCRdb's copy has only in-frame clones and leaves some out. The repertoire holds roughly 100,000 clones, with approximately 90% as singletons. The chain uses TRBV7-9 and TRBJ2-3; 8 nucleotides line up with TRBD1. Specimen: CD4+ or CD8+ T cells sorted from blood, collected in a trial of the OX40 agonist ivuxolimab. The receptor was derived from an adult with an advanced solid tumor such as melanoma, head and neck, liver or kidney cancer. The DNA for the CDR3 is TGTGCCAGCAGCTTAGTACCAGGGGGCCTCTCAGATACGCAGTATTTT. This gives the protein CASSLVPGGLSDTQYF.